These 9 T cell receptor beta chains came from one sample sequenced in a study of T cell repertoires in cytomegalovirus infection. One entry per CDR3 protein, called by TCRdb with MiXCR from the reads. Of 400,000 or so distinct CDR3 sequences listed, about 33% are singletons. Sequencing used PBMCs. Receptors were obtained from a human donor in good health (CMV status not recorded). Some clones in this sample may be carry-over from other donors' samples.

The genes are TRBV7-9 and TRBJ2-5; 13 bases line up with TRBD2. Germline loops: CDR1 SEHNR, CDR2 FQNEAQ (reference sequence). The length of the CDR3 is 17 residues. V was clipped by 6 bases and J by 2 bases; unmatched bases: 9. The CDR3 region has the DNA TGTGCCAGCAGTCACGGGACTAGCGGGGAGTTACAAGAGACCCAGTACTTC. This encodes CASSHGTSGELQETQYF.

A word on this clonotype: A junction boundary mismatches the germline segment, possibly from a read error. This chain connects TRBV15 to TRBJ1-1, with D unclear. Germline V gene data show CDR1 as LNHNV and CDR2 as YYDKDF (reference sequence). The CDR3 length is 13 residues. The CDR3 reads CATTYRVNTEALF. The DNA for the CDR3 is TGTGCCACCACTTACCGAGTGAACACTGAAGCTTTATTT.

This clonotype was recorded a few times. This rearrangement joins TRBV25-1 to TRBJ2-4, with D perhaps matching TRBD1 (6 bases). The CDR3 runs 14 residues. Trimming shortened V by 2 bases and J by 10 bases, and 15 bases separated the two germline ends. Germline V CDR1 and CDR2: MGHDK, SYGVNS. The CDR3 loop is CASSEEPGTTIQYF. The CDR3 DNA is TGTGCCAGCAGTGAAGAACCCGGGACAACTATTCAGTACTTC.

This clonotype was observed a handful of times. CDR3 coding DNA: TGTGCCAGCACTAGACAGGGGATGAGCAATCAGCCCCAGCATTTT. It translates to CASTRQGMSNQPQHF. The genes are TRBV2 and TRBJ1-5; TRBD1 matches at 8 bases. V gave up 7 bases and J gave up 1 base; unmatched junction bases: 6. This CDR3 is built from 15 residues. The germline gives CDR1 SNHLY, CDR2 FYNNEI.

Only a few counts were recorded for this clonotype. The gene calls are TRBV25-1 and TRBJ1-1, with D perhaps TRBD1 (5 bases). Germline CDR1 is MGHDK and CDR2 is SYGVNS. V shed 4 bases and J shed 5 bases, with 11 bases lying between them. CDR3 size: 13 residues. The DNA for the CDR3 is TGTGCCAGCAGTGTAGGGGCCTCTACTGAAGCTTTCTTT. Translating gives CASSVGASTEAFF.

The chain's CDR3 is CASRATGAGELFF. DNA of the CDR3: TGTGCCAGCAGAGCGACAGGGGCCGGGGAGCTGTTTTTT. The chain combines TRBV6-6 with TRBJ2-2, with 8 nucleotides matching TRBD1. CDR3 length equals 13 residues. V gave up 6 bases and J gave up 6 bases; unmatched junction bases: 3. The germline CDR1 and CDR2 sequences are MNHNY and SVGAGI (reference sequence).

This chain uses TRBV7-6 with TRBJ2-7; 9 nucleotides line up with TRBD1. The CDR3 consists of 15 residues. Germline V gene sequence: CDR1 SGHVS, CDR2 FNYEAQ. V lost 5 bases to trimming and J lost 5 bases; unmatched junction nucleotides: 10. The CDR3: CASSAMGQGADEQYF. Here the CDR3 DNA reads TGTGCCAGCAGCGCGATGGGACAGGGCGCGGACGAGCAGTACTTC.

This chain joins TRBV29-1 and TRBJ2-1; D unresolved. V was cut by 1 base and J by 7 bases, with 11 bases left in between. The germline gives CDR1 SQVTM, CDR2 ANQGSEA. The CDR3 has 13 residues. In DNA form, the CDR3 reads TGCAGCGTTGAAGGCCGGGCAAGAAATGAGCAGTTCTTC. Protein product: CSVEGRARNEQFF.

The rearrangement links TRBV7-3 to TRBJ1-1; the D gene is possibly TRBD1 (6 bases). V was shortened by 2 bases and J by 5 bases, with 15 bases between the two germline ends. Germline-derived CDR1 and CDR2 are SGHTA and FQGTGA. There are 15 residues in the CDR3. CDR3: CASSLLPGAETEAFF. CDR3 sequence (DNA): TGTGCCAGCAGCTTACTTCCAGGGGCAGAGACTGAAGCTTTCTTT. Based on the CDR3 plus reference TRBV7-3 and TRBJ1-1, the full variable domain is GAGVSQTPSNKVTEKGKYVELRCDPISGHTALYWYRQSLGQGPEFLIYFQGTGAADDSGLPNDRFFAVRPEGSVSTLKIQRTERGDSAVYLCASSLLPGAETEAFFGQGTRLTVV.